These 7 T cell receptor beta chains came from one sample sequenced in a study of T-cell reconstitution after alpha-beta-depleted transplantation in children. A TCRbeta library incorporating unique molecular identifiers was prepared. Using its own MiXCR run on the PCR reads, TCRdb lists one record per CDR3 protein. In the table there are some 190,000 distinct CDR3 sequences, around 10% of which are singletons. Source: PBMCs, taken before TCRalphabeta/CD19-depleted stem cell transplant. The source is a boy aged 2-15 years with acute myeloid leukemia, due to receive a stem cell transplant.

This clonotype was detected many times. The V gene is TRBV28, the J gene TRBJ1-2, with TRBD1 identical over 8 bases. The J segment lost 7 bases and the V segment lost 8 bases, leaving 3 bases of the junction unmatched. There are 11 residues in the CDR3. Germline values: CDR1 MDHEN, CDR2 SYDVKM. The CDR3 region is CASATGGGYTF. DNA of the CDR3: TGTGCCAGCGCTACAGGGGGTGGCTACACCTTC.

This clonotype was detected many times. V and J are TRBV7-9 and TRBJ2-7, with TRBD2 matching 9 bases. This CDR3 region has 15 residues. The V gene end was trimmed by 6 bases and the J gene end by 7 bases; junction bases not matched to a gene: 13. Germline-derived CDR1 and CDR2 are SEHNR and FQNEAQ (reference sequence). DNA of the CDR3: TGTGCCAGCAGTATACTGGCGGGCGGGAGGGAAGAGCAGTACTTC. Its translation: CASSILAGGREEQYF.

This clonotype was counted many times. The chain recombines TRBV25-1 with TRBJ2-1; D might be TRBD2 (6 bases). V was cut by 6 bases and J by 8 bases, with 17 bases left in between. Germline V gene lookup returns CDR1 MGHDK and CDR2 SYGVNS. The CDR3 is made up of 14 amino acids. CDR3 in DNA: TGTGCCAGCAGCGGAGGGACGGAAGGGTATGAGCAGTTCTTC. Its protein product is CASSGGTEGYEQFF.

This clonotype was seen ten or more times. The V call is TRBV6-5, the J call TRBJ2-7; no firm D call. There are 16 residues in the CDR3. Germline lookup yields CDR1 MNHEY and CDR2 SVGAGI. V was pared by 4 bases and J by 1 base, with 17 bases between. The CDR3 region has the DNA TGTGCCAGCAGTTCCATAGACTCAATCCCTTCCTACGAGCAGTACTTC. Its protein product is CASSSIDSIPSYEQYF.

In this sample, this clonotype turned up many times. The chain recombines TRBV20-1 with TRBJ2-7, with D possibly called TRBD1 or TRBD2 (5 bases each). Deletions cut 5 bases from V and 4 bases from J, with 9 bases between. Looked up from germline, CDR1 is DFQATT and CDR2 is SNEGSKA (reference sequence). The CDR3 loop spans 11 amino acids. CDR3 coding DNA: TGCAGTGCTGGGACGACTTACGAGCAGTACGTC. It specifies CSAGTTYEQYV.

This clonotype was counted ten times or more. V is TRBV20-1 and J is TRBJ1-5; TRBD1 is a possible D gene (5 bases). This CDR3 is 14 amino acids long. In germline, CDR1 is DFQATT, CDR2 SNEGSKA (reference sequence). Trimming removed 4 bases at V and 2 bases at J, with 12 bases between. CDR3 sequence (DNA): TGCAGTGCTACCTGGGGGTTCCGCAATCAGCCCCAGCATTTT. Residues: CSATWGFRNQPQHF.

For the CDR3, the DNA is TGCAGCGTTGAAGTGGGGTCCTACAATGAGCAGTTCTTC. Protein: CSVEVGSYNEQFF. This chain joins TRBV29-1 and TRBJ2-1; D unclear. This CDR3 spans 13 amino acids. CDR1 SQVTM and CDR2 ANQGSEA come from the germline V gene. Trimming left V 1 base short and J 1 base short, with 5 bases between.